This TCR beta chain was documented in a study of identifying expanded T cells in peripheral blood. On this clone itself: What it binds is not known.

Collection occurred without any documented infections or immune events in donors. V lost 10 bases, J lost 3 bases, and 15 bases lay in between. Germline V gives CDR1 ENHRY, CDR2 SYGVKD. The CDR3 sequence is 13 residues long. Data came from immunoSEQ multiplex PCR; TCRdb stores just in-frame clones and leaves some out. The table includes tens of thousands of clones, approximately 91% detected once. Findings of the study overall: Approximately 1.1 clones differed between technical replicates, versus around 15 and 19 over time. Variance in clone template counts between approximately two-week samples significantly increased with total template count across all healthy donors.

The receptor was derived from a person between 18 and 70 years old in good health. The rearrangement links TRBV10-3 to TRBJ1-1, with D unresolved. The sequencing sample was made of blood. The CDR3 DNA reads TGTGCCAGCTCCCTTTCGGAGGACACTGAAGCTTTCTTT. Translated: CASSLSEDTEAFF.